The 20 T cell receptor beta chains listed next were all sequenced from one sample in a study of neurological immune-mediated disorders (dated by TCRdb to about 2019). Receptor amplification or capture employed 5' RACE. Sequenced on an Illumina HiSeq 2500. TCRdb trimmed the raw reads at Q25, called clones with MiXCR and kept productive beta chains. For every CDR3 protein sequence, its rows merge into one entry that carries the most common genes and DNA. Across this sample there are fewer than 30,000 distinct CDR3 sequences, with under 25% seen only once. Roughly 16% of the sample is in the top ten clones. Sequencing was carried out using PBMCs. The source is an older woman in good health.

This clonotype is deemed large. This chain links TRBV20-1 with TRBJ2-2; 13 bases line up with TRBD2. V lost 0 bases, J lost 5 bases, and 3 bases stayed unmatched. The CDR3 loop spans 16 amino acids. Per the germline V gene, CDR1 is DFQATT and CDR2 is SNEGSKA (reference sequence). CDR3 protein: CSAREGLAGETGELFF. Here the CDR3 DNA reads TGCAGTGCTAGAGAAGGACTAGCGGGAGAGACCGGGGAGCTGTTTTTT.

This clonotype has at least ten counts. CDR3 amino acids: CASSIRTENYYEQYF. The CDR3 DNA reads as TGTGCCAGCAGTATCCGGACAGAGAACTACTACGAGCAGTACTTC. This sequence joins TRBV28 and TRBJ2-7; TRBD1 might be the D (6 bases). Per the germline V gene, CDR1 is MDHEN and CDR2 is SYDVKM. This CDR3 spans 15 amino acids. V gave up 5 bases and J gave up 3 bases, with 17 bases separating them.

Many counts were recorded for this clonotype. This chain joins TRBV29-1 and TRBJ1-1; D remains unclear. This CDR3 spans 13 amino acids. Germline values: CDR1 SQVTM, CDR2 ANQGSEA. V shed 5 bases and J shed 2 bases, with 12 bases lying between them. The DNA of the CDR3 is TGCAGCGTTCGGTCTGGAACCAACACTGAAGCTTTCTTT. Translation: CSVRSGTNTEAFF.

This clonotype was observed many times. The chain links TRBV7-2 to TRBJ1-2; maybe TRBD1 (5 bases). The length of the CDR3 is 14 residues. Germline CDR1 is SGHTA and CDR2 is FQGNSA. Trimming cost V 6 bases and J 1 base, with 12 bases left between them. Here the CDR3 reads CASRRDQSNYGYTF. The CDR3 DNA follows: TGTGCCAGCAGACGGGACCAAAGTAACTATGGCTACACCTTC.

This clonotype was picked up many times. V gene TRBV15 combines with J gene TRBJ2-4; possible D gene TRBD2, 7 bases. The CDR3 runs to 16 residues. Germline values: CDR1 LNHNV, CDR2 YYDKDF (reference sequence). The ends were cut back, 0 bases at V and 6 bases at J, with 15 bases in the middle. The CDR3 protein is CATSRDRGAAGNIQYF. Written as DNA, the CDR3 is TGTGCCACCAGCAGAGATCGGGGGGCTGCGGGAAACATTCAGTACTTC.

There are many counts of this clonotype. This rearrangement joins TRBV20-1 to TRBJ2-3; D not resolved. V gave up 1 base and J gave up 5 bases, with 10 bases separating them. CDR1 DFQATT and CDR2 SNEGSKA come from the germline V gene (reference sequence). CDR3 length: 13 amino acids. DNA of the CDR3: TGCAGTGCTAGAGCTCCCACGAGAGATACGCAGTATTTT. Its protein is CSARAPTRDTQYF.

The chain recombines TRBV3-1 with TRBJ2-5; D uncertain. The CDR3 loop spans 12 amino acids. Trimming removed 8 bases from V and 5 bases from J, with 12 bases in between. From germline, CDR1 is LGHDT and CDR2 YNNKEL (reference sequence). This CDR3 reads CASGPDPETQYF. The DNA of the CDR3 is TGTGCCAGCGGACCTGATCCGGAGACCCAGTACTTC.

This clonotype was detected many times. The CDR3: CSAQFGEETQYF. CDR3 sequence (DNA): TGCAGTGCCCAGTTCGGAGAGGAGACCCAGTACTTC. This chain joins TRBV20-1 and TRBJ2-5; D unresolved. Trimming took 6 bases from V and 5 from J, leaving 13 bases between them. Germline V gene data show CDR1 as DFQATT and CDR2 as SNEGSKA (reference sequence). The CDR3 has 12 residues.

This clonotype appeared many times. V is TRBV3-1 and J is TRBJ2-7; maybe TRBD2 (7 bases). CDR3 length: 15 residues. Germline V gives CDR1 LGHDT, CDR2 YNNKEL (reference sequence). V was trimmed by 1 base and J by 4 bases, leaving 14 bases between them. Here the CDR3 DNA reads TGTGCCAGCAGCCAAGGTTCGGGGGGCTGGTACGAGCAGTACTTC. Amino acids: CASSQGSGGWYEQYF.

The genes are TRBV20-1 and TRBJ2-7; TRBD2 aligns across 7 bases. Losses at the gene ends were 1 base for V and 2 bases for J; bases not matched to a gene: 8. In germline, CDR1 is DFQATT, CDR2 SNEGSKA (reference sequence). CDR3 length equals 15 residues. The CDR3 sequence is CSARVPLGGAYEQYF. The CDR3 DNA sequence: TGCAGTGCTAGAGTTCCCTTGGGGGGGGCCTACGAGCAGTACTTC.

This clonotype was detected many times. The rearrangement links TRBV28 to TRBJ2-5; D gene uncertain. Per the germline V gene, CDR1 is MDHEN and CDR2 is SYDVKM. This CDR3 spans 14 amino acids. Trimming stripped 1 base from V and 1 base from J, with 7 bases between. CDR3 DNA: TGTGCCAGCAGTTTATCCCGGGTCCAAGAGACCCAGTACTTC. It yields the protein CASSLSRVQETQYF. Based on the CDR3 plus reference TRBV28 and TRBJ2-5, the full variable domain is DVKVTQSSRYLVKRTGEKVFLECVQDMDHENMFWYRQDPGLGLRLIYFSYDVKMKEKGDIPEGYSVSREKKERFSLILESASTNQTSMYLCASSLSRVQETQYFGPGTRLLVL.

This clonotype has a count of ten or more. V and J are TRBV15 and TRBJ2-7; 7 nucleotides line up with TRBD2. The CDR3 runs 15 residues. The J segment lost 3 bases and the V segment lost 0 bases, leaving 5 bases of the junction unmatched. Germline loops: CDR1 LNHNV, CDR2 YYDKDF (reference sequence). Here the CDR3 DNA reads TGTGCCACCAGCAGAGATTCGGGGGGTTTCTACGAGCAGTACTTC. As protein: CATSRDSGGFYEQYF.

This clonotype was seen ten or more times. The V gene is TRBV9, the J gene TRBJ2-5, with D possibly being TRBD2 (6 bases). This CDR3 has 16 residues. Trimming removed 0 bases from V and 3 bases from J, with 15 bases in between. CDR1 and CDR2 from the germline V gene are SGDLS and YYNGEE. The CDR3: CASSVGVADRKETQYF. The CDR3 DNA reads as TGTGCCAGCAGCGTAGGAGTAGCGGACCGAAAAGAGACCCAGTACTTC.

Many counts were recorded for this clonotype. This chain links TRBV6-2 or TRBV6-3 with TRBJ1-5; D is ambiguous. Germline loops: CDR1 MNHEY, CDR2 SVGEGT. The V and J ends lost 2 bases and 4 bases respectively, with 12 bases between them. CDR3 size: 15 residues. The CDR3 protein is CASSYASPRNQPQHF. CDR3 bases: TGTGCCAGCAGTTACGCCAGCCCCCGGAATCAGCCCCAGCATTTT.

This clonotype was seen many times. The J gene is TRBJ2-5, the V gene TRBV2; 7 bases fit TRBD1. The V gene's germline CDR1 is SNHLY and CDR2 FYNNEI. V lost 8 bases, J lost 7 bases, and 16 bases stayed unmatched. There are 15 residues in the CDR3. The CDR3 here is CASQAETGTSTTQYF. CDR3 nucleotides: TGTGCCAGCCAAGCCGAGACAGGGACATCCACGACCCAGTACTTC.

This clonotype was counted at least ten times. This chain connects TRBV10-3 to TRBJ2-7; TRBD1 might be the D (6 bases). The CDR3 contains 15 residues. V was clipped by 4 bases and J by 2 bases, with 15 bases between them. Germline CDR1 is ENHRY and CDR2 is SYGVKD. CDR3 residues: CAISGQGQGPYEQYF. The DNA for the CDR3 is TGTGCCATCAGTGGTCAGGGCCAGGGGCCCTACGAGCAGTACTTC.

The chain combines TRBV5-6 with TRBJ2-5; 10 bases line up with TRBD2. Germline loops: CDR1 SGHDT, CDR2 YYEEEE. The CDR3 totals 15 residues. J lost 4 bases, V lost 4 bases, and 7 bases had no gene match. CDR3 protein: CASSKPGLAIETQYF. CDR3 DNA: TGTGCCAGCAGCAAGCCGGGACTAGCGATAGAGACCCAGTACTTC.

In its sample, this clonotype was seen many times. The chain uses TRBV14 and TRBJ1-4; D is undetermined. In germline, CDR1 is SGHDN, CDR2 FVKESK. The V end was cut by 4 bases, the J end by 7 bases, with 19 bases between. The CDR3 sequence is 16 residues long. The CDR3 spells CASSRNRPSGGEKLFF. In DNA form, the CDR3 reads TGTGCCAGCAGCCGAAATCGACCATCCGGCGGTGAAAAACTGTTTTTT.

In this sample, this clonotype turned up many times. This chain's CDR3 is CASSPDRGGDTQYF. The CDR3 nucleotides are TGTGCCAGCAGCCCGGACAGGGGTGGAGATACGCAGTATTTT. This rearrangement joins TRBV7-9 to TRBJ2-3, with 9 bases matching TRBD1. This CDR3 has 14 residues. After removal of 5 bases from V and 5 bases from J, the junction contained 5 bases not matched to a gene. Germline-derived CDR1 and CDR2 are SEHNR and FQNEAQ (reference sequence).

This clonotype has only one observation. The chain couples TRBV28 to TRBJ2-7; D may match TRBD1 or TRBD2 (5 bases each). Trimming pared 5 bases from V and 12 bases from J, leaving 26 bases between. Germline V lookup: CDR1 MDHEN, CDR2 SYDVKM. The CDR3 runs to 15 residues. CDR3 bases: TGTGCCAGCAGTGTAGAAGGCACTTACTCTACGAGGGGGTACTTC. This translates into CASSVEGTYSTRGYF.